The 2 T cell receptor beta chains listed next were all sequenced from one sample in a study of blood T cell repertoires in COVID-19. Assay: immunoSEQ multiplex PCR; the TCRdb copy retains only in-frame clones and omits some. The profile shows 87,000 or so clones, more than 70% of them singletons. Input material: peripheral blood. These TCRs come from a human donor with acute or convalescent COVID-19. The donor label of this sample is uncertain.

The CDR3 spells CASSWGLDVRTGELFF. The DNA for the CDR3 is TGTGCCAGCAGCTGGGGACTAGACGTCAGAACCGGGGAGCTGTTTTTT. This chain connects TRBV5-4 to TRBJ2-2, with 8 bases that match TRBD2. This CDR3 region has 16 residues. The V gene end was trimmed by 3 bases and the J gene end by 5 bases; junction bases not matched to a gene: 9. The germline V gene encodes CDR1 SGHNT and CDR2 YYREEE (reference sequence).

V is TRBV7-2 and J is TRBJ1-2; 10 positions agree with TRBD1. Germline-derived CDR1 and CDR2 are SGHTA and FQGNSA. The CDR3 covers 15 residues. V was pared by 2 bases and J by 3 bases, with 3 bases of the junction left unmatched. CDR3 bases: TGTGCCAGCAGCTTATGGGGACAGGGGTACTATGGCTACACCTTC. Translated: CASSLWGQGYYGYTF.